Listed here are 27 T cell receptor beta chains from one sample, sequenced in a study of T cells after yellow fever vaccination. TCRdb re-called the 5' RACE reads with MiXCR, one entry per CDR3 protein. The top ten hold 12% of the sample, which has around 31,000 distinct CDR3 sequences, roughly 10% seen once. Here the sequenced sample was PBMCs, either bulk or a sorted T-cell subset (CD4+, CD8+, memory, or dextramer-sorted; not recorded which), taken around 15 days after the first yellow fever vaccination. These receptors originate from a man aged 18 to 30 who received the YFV17D yellow fever vaccine.

This clonotype was detected many times. The rearrangement links TRBV7-2 to TRBJ1-5, with D hard to call. CDR3 size: 15 residues. The V end was cut by 1 base, the J end by 2 bases, with 9 bases between. The V gene's germline CDR1 is SGHTA and CDR2 FQGNSA. CDR3 nucleotides: TGTGCCAGCAGCTTAGTCGGCGGGGGCAATCAGCCCCAGCATTTT. Encoded protein: CASSLVGGGNQPQHF. The full variable domain, rest sourced from reference TRBV7-2 and TRBJ1-5, is GAGVSQSPSNKVTEKGKDVELRCDPISGHTALYWYRQSLGQGLEFLIYFQGNSAPDKSGLPSDRFSAERTGGSVSTLTIQRTQQEDSAVYLCASSLVGGGNQPQHFGDGTRLSIL.

This clonotype was counted many times. The chain links TRBV5-1 to TRBJ2-2; maybe TRBD1 (6 bases). V was pared by 1 base and J by 2 bases, with 24 bases between. Germline V gene data show CDR1 as SGHRS and CDR2 as YFSETQ. This CDR3 is built from 20 residues. The CDR3, as DNA: TGCGCCAGCAGCTTGATGCCTTCGACGTTGGGGACACCAAACACCGGGGAGCTGTTTTTT. Residues: CASSLMPSTLGTPNTGELFF.

This clonotype turned up a few times. This chain uses TRBV20-1 with TRBJ2-5, with D possibly being TRBD1 (6 bases). Between the trimmed V and J ends, which lost 1 base and 2 bases, there was a span of 11 bases. Per the germline V gene, CDR1 is DFQATT and CDR2 is SNEGSKA (reference sequence). The CDR3 covers 14 residues. The CDR3 sequence is CSARGTAKQETQYF. In DNA form, the CDR3 reads TGCAGTGCTAGAGGGACAGCAAAACAAGAGACCCAGTACTTC.

This clonotype has a count of ten or more. This rearrangement joins TRBV15 to TRBJ2-7; 9 bases are a match to TRBD1. The CDR3 consists of 13 residues. The V gene end was trimmed by 6 bases and the J gene end by 6 bases; junction bases not matched to a gene: 6. The germline CDR1 and CDR2 sequences are LNHNV and YYDKDF (reference sequence). The CDR3 DNA reads as TGTGCCACCAGTTCCGGGACAGGGCCCGAGCAGTACTTC. Its protein product is CATSSGTGPEQYF.

This clonotype was counted at least ten times. This rearrangement joins TRBV10-3 to TRBJ2-5; 8 nucleotides align to TRBD1. Germline values: CDR1 ENHRY, CDR2 SYGVKD. Trimming took 2 bases from V and 4 from J; bases not matched to a gene: 3. This CDR3 comprises 14 residues. The CDR3 region is CAISEDRGIETQYF. As DNA, the CDR3 is TGTGCCATCAGTGAGGACAGGGGTATAGAGACCCAGTACTTC.

Regarding this clonotype: This may stem from a read error, because a much larger clone lies one nucleotide away. The chain uses TRBV5-1 and TRBJ2-3; 7 bases match TRBD2. Unmatched junction bases numbered 9, after V lost 4 bases and J lost 4 bases. In germline, CDR1 is SGHRS, CDR2 YFSETQ. The CDR3 runs to 15 residues. This chain's CDR3 is CASSLLAWAPDTQYF. DNA of the CDR3: TGCGCCAGCAGCCTACTAGCGTGGGCCCCAGATACGCAGTATTTT.

Ten or more counts support this clonotype. The DNA for the CDR3 is TGCGCCAGCAGCCCCTACGGACGATTAAGTTCCGGGGCCAACGTCCTGACTTTC. Its protein is CASSPYGRLSSGANVLTF. The chain links TRBV4-3 to TRBJ2-6; D gene uncertain. V lost 4 bases and J lost 4, with 20 bases in between. There are 18 residues in the CDR3. The germline CDR1 and CDR2 sequences are LGHNA and YSLEER.

The chain has TRBV12-3 or TRBV12-4 and TRBJ1-1; 7 nucleotides line up with TRBD1. The CDR3 length is 14 residues. With V trimmed by 8 bases and J by 1 base, 7 bases remained unmatched. The CDR3: CASSRQGGNTEAFF. Written as DNA, the CDR3 is TGTGCCAGCTCCAGACAGGGCGGGAACACTGAAGCTTTCTTT.

There are many counts of this clonotype. V and J are TRBV5-1 and TRBJ2-5; maybe TRBD2 (5 bases). The CDR3 runs to 14 residues. From germline, CDR1 is SGHRS and CDR2 YFSETQ. The V end lost 4 bases, the J end lost 4 bases, and 14 bases lay between the germline ends. The CDR3 protein is CASSVGLERETQYF. In DNA, the CDR3 is TGCGCCAGCAGCGTCGGACTTGAGAGAGAGACCCAGTACTTC.

This clonotype was picked up a small number of times. This chain joins TRBV5-6 and TRBJ2-5; a weak D match, TRBD1 (6 bases). This CDR3 region has 14 residues. Per the germline V gene, CDR1 is SGHDT and CDR2 is YYEEEE. V was clipped by 0 bases and J by 1 base, with 7 bases between them. As DNA, the CDR3 is TGTGCCAGCAGCTTGGGAGGGGGCCAAGAGACCCAGTACTTC. As protein: CASSLGGGQETQYF.

The table lists this clonotype with many counts. The chain links TRBV19 to TRBJ1-5; weak D call: TRBD1 (5 bases). Germline V gives CDR1 LNHDA, CDR2 SQIVND (reference sequence). The CDR3 runs to 14 residues. V lost 7 bases to trimming and J lost 6 bases, with 16 bases between them. The CDR3 here is CASTGAALGQPQHF. CDR3 DNA sequence: TGTGCCAGTACTGGGGCCGCCTTGGGTCAGCCCCAGCATTTT. The full variable domain, rest sourced from reference TRBV19 and TRBJ1-5, is DGGITQSPKYLFRKEGQNVTLSCEQNLNHDAMYWYRQDPGQGLRLIYYSQIVNDFQKGDIAEGYSVSREKKESFPLTVTSAQKNPTAFYLCASTGAALGQPQHFGDGTRLSIL.

This clonotype occurred many times. The V and J genes are TRBV27 and TRBJ1-1; D might be TRBD1 (6 bases). Trimming took 2 bases from V and 5 from J, leaving 12 bases between them. The CDR3 contains 14 residues. Germline assignment: CDR1 MNHEY and CDR2 SMNVEV (reference sequence). CDR3 sequence (DNA): TGTGCCAGCAGTTTACAGGGGAGAGGGACTGAAGCTTTCTTT. Its translation is CASSLQGRGTEAFF.

In its sample, this clonotype was seen many times. V and J are TRBV7-3 and TRBJ2-2; perhaps TRBD2 as D (5 bases). Trimming took off 4 bases at V and 7 bases at J, with 10 bases between the two ends. The CDR3 spans 13 residues. Looked up from germline, CDR1 is SGHTA and CDR2 is FQGTGA. The CDR3 region is CASSSLGNGELFF. The CDR3, as DNA: TGTGCCAGCAGCTCCCTCGGGAACGGGGAGCTGTTTTTT.

A word on this clonotype: This may be a read error, as it is one base from a much larger clone. The CDR3 protein is CASSPGGHGFNEQFF. DNA of the CDR3: TGTGCCAGCTCACCCGGGGGACATGGGTTCAATGAGCAGTTCTTC. The gene calls are TRBV18 and TRBJ2-1; the D call may be TRBD1 or TRBD2 (6 bases each). Germline CDR1 KGHSH, CDR2 LQKENI. With 3 bases removed from V and 6 bases from J, the gap between germline ends came to 15 bases. This CDR3 comprises 15 residues.

At least ten counts were recorded for this clonotype. The chain has TRBV5-1 and TRBJ2-5; maybe TRBD2 (7 bases). Germline V lookup: CDR1 SGHRS, CDR2 YFSETQ. This CDR3 comprises 16 residues. V lost 2 bases to trimming and J lost 5 bases, with 19 bases between them. The CDR3 DNA reads as TGCGCCAGCAGCTTTCGGGGGGCAATTAAGTTGGAGACCCAGTACTTC. This translates into CASSFRGAIKLETQYF.

This clonotype was seen many times. The chain uses TRBV5-4 and TRBJ2-3; no clear D. The CDR3 runs 13 residues. V lost 2 bases and J lost 6, with 10 bases in between. Germline CDR1 and CDR2: SGHNT and YYREEE (reference sequence). The CDR3 loop is CASSLPHEDTQYF. The CDR3 bases are TGTGCCAGCAGCTTACCTCATGAGGATACGCAGTATTTT.

Many counts were recorded for this clonotype. The chain has TRBV4-1 and TRBJ2-4, with D possibly matching TRBD2 (5 bases). The CDR3 runs 16 residues. With 0 bases removed from V and 3 bases from J, the gap between germline ends came to 12 bases. CDR1 and CDR2 from the germline V gene are MGHRA and YSYEKL. The CDR3, as DNA: TGCGCCAGCAGCCAAGACCCGGGGTACGTCAAAAACATTCAGTACTTC. This codes for CASSQDPGYVKNIQYF.

This clonotype was counted ten times or more. The CDR3 DNA follows: TGTGCCAGCTCACCAGGAAGCGGGAGAGAGACCCAGTACTTC. Amino acid sequence: CASSPGSGRETQYF. The V call is TRBV18, the J call TRBJ2-5; 8 bases agree with TRBD2. Germline CDR1 is KGHSH and CDR2 is LQKENI. This CDR3 has 14 amino acids. The V segment lost 2 bases and the J segment 4 bases; nucleotides outside the gene matches: 3.

The table lists this clonotype with many counts. The V and J genes are TRBV5-4 and TRBJ2-5, with 11 bases aligning to TRBD2. The CDR3 spans 16 residues. With 6 bases clipped from V and 5 bases from J, the junction kept 12 bases outside the gene matches. CDR1 is SGHNT and CDR2 is YYREEE in the germline V gene (reference sequence). The CDR3 region is CASMGTSGGPQETQYF. In DNA, the CDR3 is TGTGCCAGCATGGGAACTAGCGGGGGCCCCCAGGAGACCCAGTACTTC.

This clonotype was observed many times. The chain couples TRBV5-6 to TRBJ2-4; TRBD1 matches at 10 bases. CDR3 length equals 18 residues. CDR1 SGHDT and CDR2 YYEEEE come from the germline V gene. V lost 2 bases to trimming and J lost 0 bases; unmatched junction nucleotides: 8. The CDR3 loop reads CASSFWRDRGLAKNIQYF. The CDR3 DNA reads TGTGCCAGCAGCTTTTGGCGGGACAGGGGACTAGCCAAAAACATTCAGTACTTC.

This clonotype came up many times. The chain employs TRBV7-2 and TRBJ2-5; 7 bases are a match to TRBD2. The CDR3 is made up of 15 amino acids. Germline V gives CDR1 SGHTA, CDR2 FQGNSA. Germline trimming cut 5 bases from V and 7 bases from J; bases unmatched to any gene: 13. CDR3 sequence reads: CASSPIRGRVGTQYF. The CDR3 coding sequence is TGTGCCAGCAGCCCAATCCGAGGGAGGGTAGGGACCCAGTACTTC. Based on the CDR3 plus reference TRBV7-2 and TRBJ2-5, the full variable domain is GAGVSQSPSNKVTEKGKDVELRCDPISGHTALYWYRQSLGQGLEFLIYFQGNSAPDKSGLPSDRFSAERTGGSVSTLTIQRTQQEDSAVYLCASSPIRGRVGTQYFGPGTRLLVL.

Notes on this clonotype: A much more abundant neighbour one base away suggests this may be a read error. V is TRBV6-1 and J is TRBJ2-1; the D is unclear. This CDR3 has 16 residues. Per the germline V gene, CDR1 is MNHNS and CDR2 is SASEGT. Trimming cost V 6 bases and J 3 bases, with 18 bases left between them. DNA of the CDR3: TGTGCCAGCAGCCCCTACTATATGCCTCACTACAATGAGCAGTTCTTC. As protein: CASSPYYMPHYNEQFF.

This clonotype was counted many times. The V call is TRBV5-1, the J call TRBJ2-2; D perhaps matches TRBD2 (5 bases). The germline V gene encodes CDR1 SGHRS and CDR2 YFSETQ. The CDR3 consists of 15 residues. V was trimmed by 0 bases and J by 6 bases, leaving 12 bases between them. This CDR3 is CASSLDPGLAGELFF. The CDR3 DNA sequence: TGCGCCAGCAGCTTGGACCCGGGATTGGCCGGGGAGCTGTTTTTT.

Comments on this clonotype: This sequence may be a read error, since a much larger clone differs from it by one base. J is TRBJ1-5 and V is TRBV20-1, with D tentatively TRBD1 (5 bases). The germline V and J ends were trimmed by 2 bases and 2 bases, with 16 bases remaining between them. Germline V gene lookup returns CDR1 DFQATT and CDR2 SNEGSKA (reference sequence). The CDR3 totals 16 residues. The CDR3 region has the DNA TGCAGTGCTAGAAGGGCTGACAGTGAGGGCAATCAGCCCCAGCATTTT. Its protein is CSARRADSEGNQPQHF.

This clonotype has a count of ten or more. The chain has TRBV7-9 and TRBJ2-4, with 8 bases matching TRBD2. V was clipped by 2 bases and J by 4 bases; unmatched bases: 4. CDR3 size: 15 residues. CDR1 and CDR2 from the germline V gene are SEHNR and FQNEAQ (reference sequence). CDR3 region: CASSLTASGKNIQYF. The CDR3 region has the DNA TGTGCCAGCAGCTTAACGGCTAGCGGGAAAAACATTCAGTACTTC. The variable domain in full, with the rest retrieved from reference TRBV7-9 and TRBJ2-4, is DTGVSQNPRHKITKRGQNVTFRCDPISEHNRLYWYRQTLGQGPEFLTYFQNEAQLEKSRLLSDRFSAERPKGSFSTLEIQRTEQGDSAMYLCASSLTASGKNIQYFGAGTRLSVL.

This clonotype showed up many times. The chain joins TRBV7-2 to TRBJ2-7, with 10 bases aligning to TRBD1. The junction had 22 bases not matched to a gene; V was cut back by 5 bases and J by 6 bases. This CDR3 is 19 amino acids long. Germline V gene data show CDR1 as SGHTA and CDR2 as FQGNSA. The DNA for the CDR3 is TGTGCCAGCAGCACGATTAAGATTTCCGGCGGGGACAGGGGTTTCGAGCAGTACTTC. Translating it yields CASSTIKISGGDRGFEQYF.

At least ten counts were recorded for this clonotype. The rearrangement uses TRBV10-3 and TRBJ2-7, with a possible D match to TRBD1 (6 bases). Trimming removed 4 bases at V and 4 bases at J, with 11 bases between. This CDR3 region has 13 residues. Germline V lookup: CDR1 ENHRY, CDR2 SYGVKD. The DNA of the CDR3 is TGTGCCATCAGTGCCGGGACAAATTACGAGCAGTACTTC. Its translation: CAISAGTNYEQYF.